This T cell receptor (beta chain) was obtained from a study of post-analysis software for immune sequencing data. The library was made from cDNA and included unique molecular identifiers. When roughly 0.85 to 11 million T cells were used, they gave approximately 450,000 cDNA molecules. MiXCR was run by TCRdb on the PCR reads, yielding one entry per CDR3 protein. The sample lists some 240,000 distinct CDR3 sequences, approximately 34% seen once, with around 5.2% in the top ten. In this sample, this clonotype turned up many times. Sequenced input: blood. The receptor was isolated from a girl aged 5 to 17 with multiple sclerosis.

The CDR3 DNA is TGTGCCAGCAGGGCGAACACTGAAGCTTTCTTT. This gives the protein CASRANTEAFF. The chain uses TRBV27 and TRBJ1-1; no definite D call. Germline V lookup: CDR1 MNHEY, CDR2 SMNVEV (reference sequence). Trimming stripped 6 bases from V and 1 base from J, with 3 bases between. CDR3 size: 11 residues.